Shown below are 19 T cell receptor beta chains from a single sample sequenced in a study of human T cells and chemical hapten exposure. As to time point: patch test 1, 2 weeks after DPC sensitization. The treatment: therapeutic diphenylcyclopropenone sensitization with weekly scalp DPC. TCRdb processed the RACE reads anew with MiXCR; each CDR3 protein has one entry. The sample records fewer than 95,000 distinct CDR3 sequences, over 9.5% being singletons. The input for sequencing was whole blood, taken in connection with sensitization to the hapten diphenylcyclopropenone (DPC). The receptors originated from a man in his forties or fifties with alopecia areata. Some clones in this sample may be carry-over from other donors' samples.

The chain has TRBV10-3 and TRBJ2-7, with 9 bases identical to TRBD1. V shed 5 bases, J shed 6 bases, and the junction held 8 bases outside the gene matches. Germline V lookup: CDR1 ENHRY, CDR2 SYGVKD. The CDR3 is made up of 14 amino acids. CDR3 nucleotide sequence: TGTGCCATCAGTCCCCGGGACAGGGTGGGCGAGCAGTACGTC. The encoded protein is CAISPRDRVGEQYV.

This clonotype appeared a few times. The rearrangement joins TRBV7-2 to TRBJ2-6, with D possibly matching TRBD1 (6 bases). Trimming took off 5 bases at V and 0 bases at J, with 11 bases between the two ends. CDR1 is SGHTA and CDR2 is FQGNSA in the germline V gene. The length of the CDR3 is 16 residues. The CDR3 DNA reads TGTGCCAGCAGCCCGGACAGTAACTCTGGGGCCAACGTCCTGACTTTC. Translation gives CASSPDSNSGANVLTF. Together with reference TRBV7-2 and TRBJ2-6, the CDR3 gives the full variable domain: GAGVSQSPSNKVTEKGKDVELRCDPISGHTALYWYRQSLGQGLEFLIYFQGNSAPDKSGLPSDRFSAERTGGSVSTLTIQRTQQEDSAVYLCASSPDSNSGANVLTFGAGSRLTVL.

This clonotype was observed a single time. CDR3 amino acids: CASSQPGLVPQQYF. CDR3 nucleotide sequence: TGTGCCAGCAGCCAGCCGGGACTAGTACCTCAGCAGTATTTT. The chain carries TRBV11-1 and TRBJ2-3; TRBD2 agrees at 8 bases. The CDR3 spans 14 residues. Germline V CDR1 and CDR2: SGHAT, FQDESV (reference sequence). Trimming took 5 bases from V and 11 from J; bases not matched to a gene: 12.

The chain has TRBV12-3 or TRBV12-4 and TRBJ2-2; the D gene is possibly TRBD2 (5 bases). This CDR3 comprises 14 residues. Trimming took 5 bases from V and 7 from J, leaving 14 bases between them. The CDR3 reads CASSPQEVIGELFF. CDR3 nucleotide sequence: TGTGCCAGCAGTCCTCAGGAGGTGATCGGGGAGCTGTTTTTT.

The chain has TRBV12-3 or TRBV12-4 and TRBJ2-1; TRBD1 matches at 7 bases. V was pared by 4 bases and J by 0 bases, with 6 bases of the junction left unmatched. This CDR3 has 16 amino acids. Here the CDR3 reads CASSYRQGSSYNEQFF. The CDR3 nucleotides read TGTGCCAGCAGTTACCGACAGGGAAGCTCCTACAATGAGCAGTTCTTC.

The V call is TRBV6-2 or TRBV6-3, the J call TRBJ2-7; D not certain. The CDR3 runs 15 residues. Germline V CDR1 and CDR2: MNHEY, SVGEGT. V was pared by 0 bases and J by 2 bases, with 11 bases between. The CDR3 region is CASSYSSRGTYEQYV. CDR3 sequence (DNA): TGTGCCAGCAGTTACTCGAGCAGAGGCACCTACGAGCAGTACGTC.

In this sample, this clonotype turned up many times. The J gene is TRBJ1-2, the V gene TRBV28, with D maybe TRBD1 (5 bases). The V end lost 4 bases, the J end lost 4 bases, and 13 bases lay between the germline ends. Germline V gene data show CDR1 as MDHEN and CDR2 as SYDVKM. The CDR3 has 14 amino acids. Here the CDR3 reads CASSSQRQSYGYTF. The CDR3 DNA follows: TGTGCCAGCAGTTCCCAAAGACAGAGCTATGGCTACACCTTC.

This clonotype was observed at least ten times. The chain recombines TRBV6-2 or TRBV6-3 with TRBJ2-1; 9 bases are a match to TRBD1. CDR1 and CDR2 from the germline V gene are MNHEY and SVGEGT. The CDR3 extends over 17 amino acids. Trimming at V came to 3 bases and at J to 3 bases, leaving 9 bases not matched to a gene. CDR3 in DNA: TGTGCCAGCAGTTATATCCGAGCGGGACAGGGCTACAATGAGCAGTTCTTC. This codes for CASSYIRAGQGYNEQFF.

This clonotype was found a few times. The chain couples TRBV18 to TRBJ1-3; D perhaps matches TRBD1 (6 bases). Germline CDR1 is KGHSH and CDR2 is LQKENI. The CDR3 contains 15 residues. Trimming removed 3 bases at V and 0 bases at J, with 9 bases between. CDR3 DNA sequence: TGTGCCAGCTCACCCGACAGGCTCTCTGGAAACACCATATATTTT. This codes for CASSPDRLSGNTIYF. Filled out from reference TRBV18 and TRBJ1-3, the complete variable domain reads NAGVMQNPRHLVRRRGQEARLRCSPMKGHSHVYWYRQLPEEGLKFMVYLQKENIIDESGMPKERFSAEFPKEGPSILRIQQVVRGDSAAYFCASSPDRLSGNTIYFGEGSWLTVV.

V gene TRBV12-3 or TRBV12-4 combines with J gene TRBJ2-1, with no clear D. Trimming left V 5 bases short and J 0 bases short, with 5 bases between. The CDR3 is made up of 13 amino acids. CDR3 protein: CASSRFSYNEQFF. DNA of the CDR3: TGTGCCAGCAGTCGTTTCTCCTACAATGAGCAGTTCTTC.

The sample holds a few counts of this clonotype. This chain joins TRBV5-1 and TRBJ2-5; D may match TRBD1 or TRBD2 (6 bases each). From germline, CDR1 is SGHRS and CDR2 YFSETQ. This CDR3 comprises 16 residues. Trimming shortened V by 5 bases and J by 1 base, and 18 bases separated the two germline ends. CDR3 residues: CASRFGGAGLQETQYF. The CDR3 bases are TGCGCCAGCAGGTTTGGGGGCGCGGGACTCCAAGAGACCCAGTACTTC. Full variable domain (remainder filled in from reference TRBV5-1 and TRBJ2-5): KAGVTQTPRYLIKTRGQQVTLSCSPISGHRSVSWYQQTPGQGLQFLFEYFSETQRNKGNFPGRFSGRQFSNSRSEMNVSTLELGDSALYLCASRFGGAGLQETQYFGPGTRLLVL.

The genes are TRBV6-2 or TRBV6-3 and TRBJ2-7, with D possibly matching TRBD2 (6 bases). The germline gives CDR1 MNHEY, CDR2 SVGEGT. This CDR3 is built from 14 residues. V gave up 2 bases and J gave up 2 bases, with 10 bases separating them. DNA of the CDR3: TGTGCCAGCAGTTACCTCGCGGGAACCTACGAGCAGTACTTC. Amino acids: CASSYLAGTYEQYF.

This clonotype was recorded at least ten times. The V and J genes are TRBV29-1 and TRBJ2-2; D is ambiguous. This CDR3 has 13 residues. Germline loops: CDR1 SQVTM, CDR2 ANQGSEA. V was trimmed by 4 bases and J by 0 bases, leaving 6 bases between them. CDR3 region: CSVVPTNTGELFF. In DNA, the CDR3 is TGCAGCGTTGTCCCCACGAACACCGGGGAGCTGTTTTTT.

In its sample, this clonotype was seen a few times. This rearrangement joins TRBV19 to TRBJ2-7; 10 bases match TRBD1. The V gene end was trimmed by 3 bases and the J gene end by 4 bases; junction bases not matched to a gene: 9. The CDR3 is 16 residues long. In germline, CDR1 is LNHDA, CDR2 SQIVND (reference sequence). The CDR3 loop reads CASSIRRDRGLYEQYF. DNA of the CDR3: TGTGCCAGTAGTATTCGCCGGGACAGGGGTTTGTACGAGCAGTACTTC.

The chain is built from TRBV5-1 and TRBJ2-2; 11 positions match TRBD2. Trimming at V came to 0 bases and at J to 0 bases, leaving 16 bases not matched to a gene. The CDR3 runs 22 residues. Germline loops: CDR1 SGHRS, CDR2 YFSETQ. CDR3 residues: CASSLEGGNSGRATSNTGELFF. CDR3 coding DNA: TGCGCCAGCAGCTTGGAGGGCGGAAATAGCGGGAGGGCAACCTCGAACACCGGGGAGCTGTTTTTT.

This clonotype was counted many times. The rearrangement links TRBV3-1 to TRBJ2-1; 8 nucleotides agree with TRBD2. The junction had 11 bases not matched to a gene; V was cut back by 3 bases and J by 4 bases. The CDR3 is 17 amino acids. Looked up from germline, CDR1 is LGHDT and CDR2 is YNNKEL (reference sequence). The CDR3 here is CASSHRGFGGRYNEQFF. CDR3 bases: TGTGCCAGCAGCCACCGTGGTTTTGGCGGGAGGTACAATGAGCAGTTCTTC.

This clonotype has just a few counts. This chain connects TRBV5-1 to TRBJ2-3; 9 bases are a match to TRBD2. Germline CDR1 SGHRS, CDR2 YFSETQ. Germline trimming cut 2 bases from V and 3 bases from J; bases unmatched to any gene: 7. This CDR3 has 16 residues. The CDR3: CASSLSGGRGTDTQYF. CDR3 nucleotide sequence: TGCGCCAGCAGCTTATCCGGCGGGAGGGGGACAGATACGCAGTATTTT.

V gene TRBV3-1 combines with J gene TRBJ2-7, with D unclear. V was shortened by 0 bases and J by 6 bases, with 18 bases between the two germline ends. CDR3 length equals 16 residues. CDR1 and CDR2 (germline): LGHDT, YNNKEL (reference sequence). CDR3 sequence: CASSQDLDIGRSEQYF. For the CDR3, the DNA is TGTGCCAGCAGCCAAGATTTGGATATCGGGCGCTCCGAGCAGTACTTC.

V and J are TRBV4-3 and TRBJ2-7, with D tentatively TRBD1 or TRBD2 (6 bases each). Germline-derived CDR1 and CDR2 are LGHNA and YSLEER. V lost 0 bases and J lost 3, with 9 bases in between. The CDR3 loop spans 14 amino acids. CDR3: CASSQDAGHYEQYF. As DNA, the CDR3 is TGCGCCAGCAGCCAAGATGCGGGACACTACGAGCAGTACTTC.